Shown below are 17 T cell receptor beta chains from a single sample sequenced in a study of blood T cell repertoires in COVID-19. The protocol was immunoSEQ multiplex PCR, while the TCRdb copy is restricted to in-frame clones and leaves out a portion. The table lists about 200,000 clones, about 78% of them singletons. Sequenced input: peripheral blood. The receptors were gathered from a woman between 65 and 79 years old with acute or convalescent COVID-19.

The chain links TRBV7-2 to TRBJ2-5; TRBD1 aligns across 7 bases. Trimming at V came to 3 bases and at J to 3 bases, leaving 1 base not matched to a gene. CDR1 is SGHTA and CDR2 is FQGNSA in the germline V gene. The CDR3 covers 13 residues. The CDR3 sequence: CASSFQGEETQYF. CDR3 in DNA: TGTGCCAGCAGCTTCCAGGGGGAAGAGACCCAGTACTTC. Based on the CDR3 plus reference TRBV7-2 and TRBJ2-5, the full variable domain is GAGVSQSPSNKVTEKGKDVELRCDPISGHTALYWYRQSLGQGLEFLIYFQGNSAPDKSGLPSDRFSAERTGGSVSTLTIQRTQQEDSAVYLCASSFQGEETQYFGPGTRLLVL.

The V call is TRBV3-1 (or the pseudogene TRBV3-2), the J call TRBJ2-7, with TRBD2 as a possible D gene (6 bases). This CDR3 has 13 amino acids. Deletions cut 4 bases from V and 3 bases from J, with 10 bases between. CDR1 LGHDT and CDR2 YNNKEL come from the germline V gene (reference sequence). CDR3 in DNA: TGTGCCAGCAGCCGGGACTCAGGCTACGAGCAGTACTTC. Protein sequence: CASSRDSGYEQYF.

The CDR3 region is CAITGDSSYEQYF. CDR3 bases: TGTGCCATCACCGGGGACAGCAGCTACGAGCAGTACTTC. The V gene is TRBV10-3, the J gene TRBJ2-7, with TRBD1 matching 7 bases. V lost 7 bases, J lost 3 bases, and 6 bases stayed unmatched. Per the germline V gene, CDR1 is ENHRY and CDR2 is SYGVKD. This CDR3 is built from 13 residues.

This clone appeared a single time. V is TRBV4-1 and J is TRBJ1-5, with D perhaps TRBD1 (6 bases). V was pared by 0 bases and J by 0 bases, with 12 bases between. Germline CDR1 is MGHRA and CDR2 is YSYEKL. The CDR3 loop spans 17 amino acids. The CDR3 loop reads CASSQDGQKYSNQPQHF. Written as DNA, the CDR3 is TGCGCCAGCAGCCAAGATGGACAGAAGTATAGCAATCAGCCCCAGCATTTT.

V gene TRBV28 combines with J gene TRBJ1-3; D gene uncertain. Trimming took 3 bases from V and 6 from J, leaving 15 bases between them. In germline, CDR1 is MDHEN, CDR2 SYDVKM. This CDR3 is 15 amino acids long. The CDR3 loop is CASSFEGSRENTIYF. The CDR3 DNA follows: TGTGCCAGCAGTTTTGAGGGTTCAAGGGAAAACACCATATATTTT.

The chain joins TRBV27 to TRBJ1-6; D gene uncertain. The V gene's germline CDR1 is MNHEY and CDR2 SMNVEV (reference sequence). There are 13 residues in the CDR3. Trimming removed 2 bases at V and 8 bases at J, with 7 bases between. CDR3 residues: CASSLTRDSPLHF. CDR3 DNA sequence: TGTGCCAGCAGTTTAACACGGGATTCACCCCTCCACTTT.

This sequence joins TRBV7-9 and TRBJ1-4; 9 nucleotides match TRBD1. Germline V gives CDR1 SEHNR, CDR2 FQNEAQ (reference sequence). The CDR3 consists of 15 residues. Trimming removed 4 bases from V and 7 bases from J; junction bases left unmatched: 7. The CDR3 spells CASSSRDRDIEKLFF. The CDR3 region has the DNA TGTGCCAGCAGCTCTCGGGACAGGGATATTGAAAAACTGTTTTTT.

This clone was recorded a few times. This chain joins TRBV7-6 and TRBJ1-1, with 9 bases fitting TRBD1. There are 14 residues in the CDR3. The V gene end was trimmed by 3 bases and the J gene end by 6 bases; junction bases not matched to a gene: 5. The germline V gene has CDR1 SGHVS and CDR2 FNYEAQ. This chain's CDR3 is CASSLGQGSSEAFF. Written as DNA, the CDR3 is TGTGCCAGCAGCTTGGGACAGGGATCATCTGAAGCTTTCTTT.

CDR3 in DNA: TGTGCCAGCAGCTTGGGAGGTTGGGCGGGAGACGGGGAGACCCAGTACTTC. Translation gives CASSLGGWAGDGETQYF. The J gene is TRBJ2-5, the V gene TRBV5-5; TRBD2 aligns across 7 bases. The CDR3 loop spans 17 amino acids. Looked up from germline, CDR1 is SGHKS and CDR2 is YYEKEE (reference sequence). The J segment lost 5 bases and the V segment lost 0 bases, leaving 13 bases of the junction unmatched.

This chain uses TRBV12-3 or TRBV12-4 with TRBJ2-5; D is uncertain. V lost 5 bases to trimming and J lost 7 bases, with 11 bases between them. This CDR3 is built from 12 residues. The CDR3 reads CASSLLLGTQYF. The CDR3 DNA reads as TGTGCCAGCAGTCTACTATTGGGGACCCAGTACTTC.

This chain links TRBV5-4 with TRBJ2-5; D is perhaps TRBD2 (6 bases). CDR3 length equals 13 residues. Germline loops: CDR1 SGHNT, CDR2 YYREEE (reference sequence). The ends were cut back, 4 bases at V and 4 bases at J, with 11 bases in the middle. DNA of the CDR3: TGTGCCAGCAGCCTCAGCGGGTCAGAGACCCAGTACTTC. Residues: CASSLSGSETQYF.

The V and J genes are TRBV28 and TRBJ2-5; tentatively, D is TRBD1 (5 bases). CDR1 and CDR2 (germline): MDHEN, SYDVKM. This CDR3 spans 14 amino acids. V lost 6 bases to trimming and J lost 2 bases, with 13 bases between them. The CDR3 DNA follows: TGTGCCAGCAGGGAGACAGTTATTCAAGAGACCCAGTACTTC. Amino acids: CASRETVIQETQYF.

The genes are TRBV3-1 (or the pseudogene TRBV3-2) and TRBJ2-1; 7 bases agree with TRBD2. The ends lost 4 bases at V and 15 bases at J; junction bases unmatched: 9. The length of the CDR3 is 12 residues. Germline lookup yields CDR1 LGHDT and CDR2 YNNKEL (reference sequence). The CDR3 DNA reads as TGTGCCAGCAGCCCTCCGGGGAGCGGGATGTTCTTC. Translation gives CASSPPGSGMFF.

The V and J genes are TRBV2 and TRBJ1-5; 7 bases map to TRBD1. Germline-derived CDR1 and CDR2 are SNHLY and FYNNEI. The ends lost 3 bases at V and 5 bases at J; junction bases unmatched: 4. CDR3 length: 14 amino acids. Here the CDR3 reads CASSDRGVYQPQHF. CDR3 bases: TGTGCCAGCAGTGACAGGGGGGTTTATCAGCCCCAGCATTTT.

The genes are TRBV7-9 and TRBJ2-2; 7 bases line up with TRBD1. Trimming removed 1 base from V and 3 bases from J; junction bases left unmatched: 5. The CDR3 is 16 residues long. Per germline, CDR1 SEHNR and CDR2 FQNEAQ (reference sequence). The CDR3 loop reads CASSLVTGVHTGELFF. The CDR3 nucleotides read TGTGCCAGCAGCTTAGTAACAGGGGTCCACACCGGGGAGCTGTTTTTT.

The sample holds one count of this clone. The chain recombines TRBV30 with TRBJ1-1; a possible D gene is TRBD1 (6 bases). V was trimmed by 3 bases and J by 2 bases, leaving 10 bases between them. CDR3 length: 13 amino acids. The V gene's germline CDR1 is GTSNPN and CDR2 SVGIG (reference sequence). The DNA of the CDR3 is TGTGCCTGGAGATCAGGGGTCAACACTGAAGCTTTCTTT. The encoded protein is CAWRSGVNTEAFF. Looking up the rest from reference TRBV30 and TRBJ1-1 gives the full variable domain: SQTIHQWPATLVQPVGSPLSLECTVEGTSNPNLYWYRQAAGRGLQLLFYSVGIGQISSEVPQNLSASRPQDRQFILSSKKLLLSDSGFYLCAWRSGVNTEAFFGQGTRLTVV.

The chain joins TRBV28 to TRBJ2-7, with D perhaps matching TRBD2 (5 bases). V lost 4 bases to trimming and J lost 2 bases, with 6 bases between them. The CDR3 runs 12 residues. Germline CDR1 is MDHEN and CDR2 is SYDVKM. CDR3 nucleotides: TGTGCCAGCAGTTCCGGGACCTACGAGCAGTACTTC. Amino acid sequence: CASSSGTYEQYF.